The 8 T cell receptor beta chains below come from one sample, sequenced in a study of yellow fever vaccine responses in identical twins. TCRdb analysed the RT-PCR reads with MiXCR anew, one entry per CDR3 protein. Of 15,000 or so distinct CDR3 sequences listed, 84% are singletons. Here the sequenced sample was T cells from blood (PBMCs), unsorted or a sorted subset (not recorded which), taken before or after yellow fever vaccination (not recorded which). Receptors were obtained from a woman younger than 35 who received the yellow fever vaccine.

The chain uses TRBV15 and TRBJ1-6; a possible D gene is TRBD1 (5 bases). The CDR3 covers 16 residues. Germline V gene data show CDR1 as LNHNV and CDR2 as YYDKDF (reference sequence). V lost 1 base and J lost 9, with 16 bases in between. CDR3 sequence reads: CATSRVGLTQGSPLHF. The DNA for the CDR3 is TGTGCCACCAGCAGAGTCGGCTTAACCCAGGGTTCACCCCTCCACTTT.

The CDR3 sequence is CASSQGQGGEQYV. DNA of the CDR3: TGTGCCAGCAGCCAAGGGCAGGGAGGAGAGCAGTACGTC. The chain is built from TRBV3-1 and TRBJ2-7; tentatively, D is TRBD2 (6 bases). CDR1 LGHDT and CDR2 YNNKEL come from the germline V gene (reference sequence). There are 13 residues in the CDR3. Trimming took off 1 base at V and 7 bases at J, with 11 bases between the two ends.

V is TRBV12-3 or TRBV12-4 and J is TRBJ2-3, with 7 bases that match TRBD2. The trim removed 4 bases at V and 3 bases at J, leaving 7 bases unmatched. This CDR3 comprises 15 residues. This CDR3 is CASSSRWRGTDTQYF. The CDR3 DNA reads as TGTGCCAGCAGTTCGCGGTGGCGGGGGACAGATACGCAGTATTTT.

The CDR3: CASSLEGGAYNEQFF. The CDR3 DNA sequence: TGTGCCAGCAGCTTAGAAGGGGGGGCTTACAATGAGCAGTTCTTC. The chain recombines TRBV7-2 with TRBJ2-1; weak D call: TRBD2 (7 bases). The CDR3 runs 15 residues. CDR1 and CDR2 (germline): SGHTA, FQGNSA. V dropped 1 base and J dropped 4 bases, with 11 bases sitting between them. Looking up the rest from reference TRBV7-2 and TRBJ2-1 gives the full variable domain: GAGVSQSPSNKVTEKGKDVELRCDPISGHTALYWYRQSLGQGLEFLIYFQGNSAPDKSGLPSDRFSAERTGGSVSTLTIQRTQQEDSAVYLCASSLEGGAYNEQFFGPGTRLTVL.

The gene calls are TRBV11-1 and TRBJ2-1; D could derive from TRBD1 or TRBD2 (6 bases each). There are 16 residues in the CDR3. Germline CDR1 SGHAT, CDR2 FQDESV (reference sequence). V lost 2 bases to trimming and J lost 3 bases, with 14 bases between them. The CDR3: CASSLLRDNFYNEQFF. CDR3 in DNA: TGTGCCAGCAGCTTATTGCGGGACAACTTCTACAATGAGCAGTTCTTC.

This chain connects TRBV20-1 to TRBJ2-7, with TRBD1 matching over 11 bases. Germline CDR1 reads DFQATT; CDR2 reads SNEGSKA (reference sequence). The CDR3 is 13 residues long. Trimming at V came to 6 bases and at J to 3 bases, leaving 4 bases not matched to a gene. CDR3 protein: CSAAGTGGYEQYF. In DNA form, the CDR3 reads TGCAGTGCAGCGGGGACAGGGGGCTACGAGCAGTACTTC.

The chain carries TRBV19 and TRBJ2-1; 12 bases line up with TRBD1. Germline assignment: CDR1 LNHDA and CDR2 SQIVND (reference sequence). The ends lost 3 bases at V and 15 bases at J; junction bases unmatched: 15. The CDR3 runs to 16 residues. CDR3 sequence reads: CASSIWKGQGAPVPFF. The CDR3, as DNA: TGTGCCAGTAGTATTTGGAAGGGACAGGGGGCGCCGGTTCCGTTCTTC.

The chain recombines TRBV9 with TRBJ1-2; D is uncertain. The CDR3 covers 15 residues. CDR1 is SGDLS and CDR2 is YYNGEE in the germline V gene. The V end was cut by 2 bases, the J end by 0 bases, with 11 bases between. The chain's CDR3 is CASSVSPIANYGYTF. CDR3 bases: TGTGCCAGCAGCGTTAGCCCGATCGCTAACTATGGCTACACCTTC.